This T cell receptor beta chain was sequenced in a study of post-analysis software for immune sequencing data. Study as a whole: Courses of disease covered relapsing-remitting, secondary progressive and progressive-relapsing multiple sclerosis. Study results and limitations: Patients carried roughly five TRBV segments more frequently than controls did, and TRBV5-6, TRBV5-1 and TRBV20-1 were among them. Normalized Chao1 diversity was significantly lower in multiple sclerosis patients than in controls. Batch-matched samples strongly co-clustered by F measure.

A remark on this clonotype: The antigen is not known.

Researchers reported that TCR beta cDNA libraries carried unique molecular identifiers. Input amounts of 1 to 10 million T cells were used. These gave about 500,000 cDNA molecules, so each molecule approximated one T cell. TCRdb recomputed calls from the PCR reads with MiXCR, one row per CDR3 protein. Of hundreds of thousands of distinct CDR3 sequences in the sample, about 50% are singletons; the top ten hold around 4.5%. Per germline, CDR1 SGHRS and CDR2 YFSETQ. V trimming: 2 bases; J trimming: 5 bases; junction bases outside the gene matches: 1. The CDR3 totals 13 residues. The J gene is TRBJ1-5, the V gene TRBV5-1; 7 bases line up with TRBD1. The source of this sequence is a girl under 18 with multiple sclerosis. The sequenced sample consisted of blood. CDR3 sequence: CASSFQGDQPQHF. The CDR3, as DNA: TGCGCCAGCAGCTTTCAGGGGGATCAGCCCCAGCATTTT.